The present entry profiles one T cell receptor beta chain with its context. These data are taken from a study of blood T cell repertoires in COVID-19. On the study more broadly: The origin of the acute and convalescent COVID-19 samples was the United States, Italy and Spain. Sample material is recorded as cDNA or gDNA derived from T cells, B-cell-depleted T cells, or PBMCs.

As handled by the study authors: Estimated nucleated cell counts came from reference gene primer amplification. Sequencing was performed with immunoSEQ multiplex PCR; in TCRdb, only in-frame clones are kept and a portion is missing. The DNA gave D and trimming, while V, J and clone size come from that table. The sample yields roughly 28,000 clones, approximately 89% seen once. Germline values: CDR1 SGHRS, CDR2 YFSETQ. V shed 2 bases and J shed 4 bases, with 9 bases lying between them. The CDR3 runs to 13 residues. This chain connects TRBV5-1 to TRBJ2-5; D is possibly TRBD1 (7 bases). Sequenced sample: peripheral blood. The source of this sequence is a human donor with acute or convalescent COVID-19. The donor label of this sample is uncertain. DNA for the CDR3: TGCGCCAGCAGCTTCCAGGGGGGAGAGACCCAGTACTTC. Residues: CASSFQGGETQYF.